This T cell receptor beta chain came from a study of shared clonotypes between healthy human individuals. Donors were healthy HIV-negative adults without recent acute infections or vaccinations. Adults of Caucasian background living in Nashville, Tennessee made up all donors. Some clones are missing from TCRdb's copy, which holds only in-frame ones; the method was immunoSEQ multiplex PCR. The table includes a few million clones, more than 80% detected once. CDR1 and CDR2 from the germline V gene are ENHRY and SYGVKD. The CDR3 covers 15 residues. Trimming shortened V by 6 bases and J by 0 bases, and 13 bases separated the two germline ends.

The origin of this receptor is a man aged 18-30 years in good health. Some clones in this sample may be carry-over from other donors' samples. The rearrangement links TRBV10-3 to TRBJ2-3; D may be TRBD2 (6 bases). The specimen was naive CD4+ T cells from PBMCs. The subset is: CD45RA+ positively selected. Here the CDR3 reads CAIRELAGSTDTQYF. The CDR3 bases are TGTGCCATCAGGGAACTAGCTGGTAGCACAGATACGCAGTATTTT.